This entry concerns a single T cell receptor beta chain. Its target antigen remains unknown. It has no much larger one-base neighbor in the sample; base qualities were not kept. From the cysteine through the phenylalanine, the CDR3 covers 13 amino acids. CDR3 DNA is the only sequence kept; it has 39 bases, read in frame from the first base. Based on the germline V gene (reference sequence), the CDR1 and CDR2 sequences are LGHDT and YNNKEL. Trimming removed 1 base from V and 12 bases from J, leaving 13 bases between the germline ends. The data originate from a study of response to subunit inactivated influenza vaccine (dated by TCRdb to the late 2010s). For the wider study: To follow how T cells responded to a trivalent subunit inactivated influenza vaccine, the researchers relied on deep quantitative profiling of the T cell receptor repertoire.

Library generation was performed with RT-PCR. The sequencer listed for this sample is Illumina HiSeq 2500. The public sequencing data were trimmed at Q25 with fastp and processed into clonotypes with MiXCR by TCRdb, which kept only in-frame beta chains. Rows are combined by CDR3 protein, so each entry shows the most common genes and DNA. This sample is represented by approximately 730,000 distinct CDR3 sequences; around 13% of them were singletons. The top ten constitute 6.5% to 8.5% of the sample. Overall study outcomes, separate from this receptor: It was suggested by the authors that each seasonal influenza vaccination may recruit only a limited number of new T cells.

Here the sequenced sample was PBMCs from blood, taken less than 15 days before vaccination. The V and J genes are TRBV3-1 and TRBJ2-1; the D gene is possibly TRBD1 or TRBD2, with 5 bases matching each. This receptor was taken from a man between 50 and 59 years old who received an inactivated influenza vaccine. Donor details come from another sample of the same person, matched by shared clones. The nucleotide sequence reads TGTGCCAGCAGCCAAGGCCTCGGGGCGGTGCAGTTCTTC. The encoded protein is CASSQGLGAVQFF.